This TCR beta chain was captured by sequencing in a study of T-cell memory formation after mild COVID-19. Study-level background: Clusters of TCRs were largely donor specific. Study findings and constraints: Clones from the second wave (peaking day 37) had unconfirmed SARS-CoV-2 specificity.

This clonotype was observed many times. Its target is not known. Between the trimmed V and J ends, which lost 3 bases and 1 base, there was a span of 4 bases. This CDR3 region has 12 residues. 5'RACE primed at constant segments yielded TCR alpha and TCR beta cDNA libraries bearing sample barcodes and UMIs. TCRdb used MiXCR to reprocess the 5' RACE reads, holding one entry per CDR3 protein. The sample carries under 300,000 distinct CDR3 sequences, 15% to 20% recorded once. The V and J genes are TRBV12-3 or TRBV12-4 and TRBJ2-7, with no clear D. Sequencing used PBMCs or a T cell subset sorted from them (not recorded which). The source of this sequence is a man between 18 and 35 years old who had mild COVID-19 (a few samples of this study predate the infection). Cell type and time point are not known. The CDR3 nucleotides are TGTGCCAGCAGTTTTGAGTCCTACGAGCAGTACTTC. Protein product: CASSFESYEQYF.